This TCR beta chain was sequenced for a study of cytomegalovirus exposure and HLA in healthy donors. It was with 60 Vbeta and 13 Jbeta primers that the PCR ran. Produced via immunoSEQ multiplex PCR; TCRdb's table is partial and in-frame only. The sample yields some 160,000 clones, roughly 70% seen once. The CDR3 has 15 residues. V dropped 1 base and J dropped 4; count of bases not matched to a gene: 3. The germline CDR1 and CDR2 sequences are LGHNA and YSLEER. This sequence was found in a woman aged 18-29 years in good health and CMV-seropositive. The rearrangement links TRBV4-3 to TRBJ1-1; TRBD1 aligns across 10 bases. Sequences were obtained from PBMCs. This CDR3 is CASSQVDRGGTEAFF. The CDR3 DNA reads TGCGCCAGCAGCCAAGTGGACAGGGGGGGCACTGAAGCTTTCTTT.